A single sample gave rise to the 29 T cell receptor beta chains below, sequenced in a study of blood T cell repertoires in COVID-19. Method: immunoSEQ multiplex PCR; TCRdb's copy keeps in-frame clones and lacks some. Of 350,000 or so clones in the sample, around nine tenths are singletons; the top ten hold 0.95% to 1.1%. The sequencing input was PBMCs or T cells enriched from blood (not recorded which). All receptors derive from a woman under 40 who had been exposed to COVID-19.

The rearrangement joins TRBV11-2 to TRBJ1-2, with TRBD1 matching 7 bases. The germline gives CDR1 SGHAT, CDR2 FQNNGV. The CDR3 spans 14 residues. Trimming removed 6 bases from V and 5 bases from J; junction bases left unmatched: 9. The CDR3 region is CASSSPGQIYGYTF. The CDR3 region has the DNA TGTGCCAGCAGTTCACCGGGACAGATTTATGGCTACACCTTC. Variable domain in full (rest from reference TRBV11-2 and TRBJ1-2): EAGVAQSPRYKIIEKRQSVAFWCNPISGHATLYWYQQILGQGPKLLIQFQNNGVVDDSQLPKDRFSAERLKGVDSTLKIQPAKLEDSAVYLCASSSPGQIYGYTFGSGTRLTVV.

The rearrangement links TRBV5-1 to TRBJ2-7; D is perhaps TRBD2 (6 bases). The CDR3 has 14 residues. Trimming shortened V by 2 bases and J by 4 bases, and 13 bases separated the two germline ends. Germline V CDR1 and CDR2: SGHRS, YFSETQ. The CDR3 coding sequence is TGCGCCAGCAGCTTTGCGGAGGGGCGATACGAGCAGTACTTC. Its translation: CASSFAEGRYEQYF.

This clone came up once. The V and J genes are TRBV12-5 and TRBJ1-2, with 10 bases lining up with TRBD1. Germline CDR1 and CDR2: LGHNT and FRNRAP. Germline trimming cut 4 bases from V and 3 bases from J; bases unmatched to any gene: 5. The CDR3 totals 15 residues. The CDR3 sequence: CASGSGQGVDYGYTF. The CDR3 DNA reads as TGTGCTAGTGGTTCCGGACAGGGGGTAGACTATGGCTACACCTTC.

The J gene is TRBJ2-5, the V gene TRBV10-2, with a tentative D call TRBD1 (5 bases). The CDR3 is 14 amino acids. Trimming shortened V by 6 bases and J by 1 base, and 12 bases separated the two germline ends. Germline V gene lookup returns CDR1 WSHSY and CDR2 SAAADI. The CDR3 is CASRGLGAQETQYF. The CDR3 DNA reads TGCGCCAGCAGGGGGCTAGGGGCCCAAGAGACCCAGTACTTC.

This CDR3 is CAWSFAGGDSPLHF. CDR3 nucleotide sequence: TGTGCCTGGAGCTTCGCGGGGGGCGATTCACCCCTCCACTTT. The chain employs TRBV30 and TRBJ1-6; D might be TRBD1 (6 bases). The germline gives CDR1 GTSNPN, CDR2 SVGIG (reference sequence). The V end was cut by 3 bases, the J end by 8 bases, with 14 bases between. CDR3 length: 14 amino acids.

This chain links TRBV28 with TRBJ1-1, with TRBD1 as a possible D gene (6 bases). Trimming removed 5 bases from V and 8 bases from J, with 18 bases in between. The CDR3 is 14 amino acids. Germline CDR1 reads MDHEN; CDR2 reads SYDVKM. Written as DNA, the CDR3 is TGTGCCAGCAGTCCTTCTGGTGGGACATTAGAAGCTTTCTTT. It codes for CASSPSGGTLEAFF.

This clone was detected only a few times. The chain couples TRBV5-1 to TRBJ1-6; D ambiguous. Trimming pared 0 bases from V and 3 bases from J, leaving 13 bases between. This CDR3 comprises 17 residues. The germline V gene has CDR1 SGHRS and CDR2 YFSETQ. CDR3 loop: CASSLVAGEGYNSPLHF. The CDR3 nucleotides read TGCGCCAGCAGCTTGGTCGCGGGTGAGGGCTATAATTCACCCCTCCACTTT.

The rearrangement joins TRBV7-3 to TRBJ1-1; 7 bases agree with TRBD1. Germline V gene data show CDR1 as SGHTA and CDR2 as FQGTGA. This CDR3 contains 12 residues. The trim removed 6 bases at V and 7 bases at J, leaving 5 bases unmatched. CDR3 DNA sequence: TGTGCCAGCAGGGGGGACAGCCTTGAAGCTTTCTTT. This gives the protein CASRGDSLEAFF.

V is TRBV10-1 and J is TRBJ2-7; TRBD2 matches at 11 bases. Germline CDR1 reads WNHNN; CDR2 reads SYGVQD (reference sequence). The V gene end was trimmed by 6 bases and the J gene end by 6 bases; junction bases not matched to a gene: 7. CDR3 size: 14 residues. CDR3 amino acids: CASSSTSGIGEQYF. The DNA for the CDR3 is TGCGCCAGCAGCTCGACTAGCGGGATCGGCGAGCAGTACTTC.

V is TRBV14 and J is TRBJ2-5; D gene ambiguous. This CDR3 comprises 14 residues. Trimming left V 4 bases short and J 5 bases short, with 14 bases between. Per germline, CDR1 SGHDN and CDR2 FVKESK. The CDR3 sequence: CASSPRTTGETQYF. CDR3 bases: TGTGCCAGCAGCCCAAGAACAACCGGGGAGACCCAGTACTTC.

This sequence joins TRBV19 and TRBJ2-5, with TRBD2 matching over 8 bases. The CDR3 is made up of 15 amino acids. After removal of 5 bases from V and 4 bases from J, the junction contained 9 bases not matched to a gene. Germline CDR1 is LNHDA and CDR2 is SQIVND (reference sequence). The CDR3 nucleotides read TGTGCCAGTAGTCCAAGACGGGGACTAGGAGAGACCCAGTACTTC. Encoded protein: CASSPRRGLGETQYF.

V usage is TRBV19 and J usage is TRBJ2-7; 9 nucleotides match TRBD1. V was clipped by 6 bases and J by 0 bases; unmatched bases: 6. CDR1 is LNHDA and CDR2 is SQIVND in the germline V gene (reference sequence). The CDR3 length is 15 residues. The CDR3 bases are TGTGCCAGTAGGATCCGGGACAGGGACTCCTACGAGCAGTACTTC. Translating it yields CASRIRDRDSYEQYF.

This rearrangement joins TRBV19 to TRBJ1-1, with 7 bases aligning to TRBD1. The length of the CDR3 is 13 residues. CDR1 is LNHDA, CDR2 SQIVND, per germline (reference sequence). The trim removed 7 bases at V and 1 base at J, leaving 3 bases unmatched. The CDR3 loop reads CASTDRTNTEAFF. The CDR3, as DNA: TGTGCCAGTACGGACAGGACGAACACTGAAGCTTTCTTT.

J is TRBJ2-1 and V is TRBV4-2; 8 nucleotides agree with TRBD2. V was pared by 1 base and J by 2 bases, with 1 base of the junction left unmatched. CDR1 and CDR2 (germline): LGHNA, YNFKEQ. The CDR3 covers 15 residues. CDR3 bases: TGTGCCAGCAGCCAAGCGACTAGCGCCTACAATGAGCAGTTCTTC. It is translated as CASSQATSAYNEQFF.

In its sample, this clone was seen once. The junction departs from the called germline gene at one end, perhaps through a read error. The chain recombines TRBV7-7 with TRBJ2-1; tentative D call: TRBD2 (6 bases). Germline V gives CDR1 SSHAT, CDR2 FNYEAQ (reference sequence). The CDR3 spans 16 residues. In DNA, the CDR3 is TGTGCTAGCAGCTTAGCCGAAAGGGGAGCGGGCAATGAGCAGTTCTTC. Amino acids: CASSLAERGAGNEQFF.

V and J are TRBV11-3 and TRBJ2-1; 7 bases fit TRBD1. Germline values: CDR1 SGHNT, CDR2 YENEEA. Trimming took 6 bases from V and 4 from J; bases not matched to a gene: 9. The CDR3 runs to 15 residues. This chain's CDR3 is CASSPFGTDYNEQFF. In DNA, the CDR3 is TGTGCCAGCAGTCCCTTCGGGACAGATTACAATGAGCAGTTCTTC.

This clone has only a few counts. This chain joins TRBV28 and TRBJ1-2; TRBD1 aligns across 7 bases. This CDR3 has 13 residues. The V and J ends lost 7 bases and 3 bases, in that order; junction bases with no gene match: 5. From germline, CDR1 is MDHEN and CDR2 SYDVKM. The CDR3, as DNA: TGTGCCAGCATAGACGGGACAGACTATGGCTACACCTTC. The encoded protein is CASIDGTDYGYTF.

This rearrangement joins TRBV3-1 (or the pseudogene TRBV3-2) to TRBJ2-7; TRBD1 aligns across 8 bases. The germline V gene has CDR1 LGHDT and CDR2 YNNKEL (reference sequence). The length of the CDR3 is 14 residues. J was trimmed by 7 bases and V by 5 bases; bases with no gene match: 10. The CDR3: CASSWDRTSLEQYF. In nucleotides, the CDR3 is TGTGCCAGCAGCTGGGACAGGACTTCTTTGGAGCAGTACTTC.

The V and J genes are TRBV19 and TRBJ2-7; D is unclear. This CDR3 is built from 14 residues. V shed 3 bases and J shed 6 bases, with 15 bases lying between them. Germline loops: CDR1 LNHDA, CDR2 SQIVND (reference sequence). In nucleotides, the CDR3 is TGTGCCAGTAGTATGGGCACGAAAGAAGGCGAGCAGTACTTC. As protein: CASSMGTKEGEQYF.

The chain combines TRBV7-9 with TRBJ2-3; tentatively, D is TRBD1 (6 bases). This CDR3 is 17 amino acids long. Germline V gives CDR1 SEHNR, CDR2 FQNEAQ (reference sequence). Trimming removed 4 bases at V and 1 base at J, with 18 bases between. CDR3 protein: CASSSRQGGKGTDTQYF. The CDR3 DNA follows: TGTGCCAGCAGCTCCCGCCAAGGGGGAAAGGGCACAGATACGCAGTATTTT.

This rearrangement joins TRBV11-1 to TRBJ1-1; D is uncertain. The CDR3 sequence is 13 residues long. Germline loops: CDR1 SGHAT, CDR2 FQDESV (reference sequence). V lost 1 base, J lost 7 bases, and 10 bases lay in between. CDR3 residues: CASSLGSGFEAFF. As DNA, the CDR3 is TGTGCCAGCAGCTTAGGGAGTGGGTTTGAAGCTTTCTTT.

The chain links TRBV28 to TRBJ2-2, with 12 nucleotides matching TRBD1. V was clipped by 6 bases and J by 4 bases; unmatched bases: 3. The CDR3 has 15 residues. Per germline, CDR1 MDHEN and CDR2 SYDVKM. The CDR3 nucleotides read TGTGCCAGCAGCCGGGACAGGGGGCCCACCGGGGAGCTGTTTTTT. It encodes CASSRDRGPTGELFF.

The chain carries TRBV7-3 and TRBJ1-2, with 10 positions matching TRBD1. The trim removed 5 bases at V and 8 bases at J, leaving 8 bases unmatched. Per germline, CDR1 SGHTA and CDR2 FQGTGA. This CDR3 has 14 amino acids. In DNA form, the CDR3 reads TGTGCCAGCAGCCCCACGACAGGGGGCAGAGGCTACACCTTC. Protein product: CASSPTTGGRGYTF.

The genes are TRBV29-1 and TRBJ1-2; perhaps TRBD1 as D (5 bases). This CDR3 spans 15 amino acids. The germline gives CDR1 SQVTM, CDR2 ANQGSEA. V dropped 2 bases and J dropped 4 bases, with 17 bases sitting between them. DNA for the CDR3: TGCAGCGTTGAATTTTTGGGGGGAGGTAGCTATGGCTACACCTTC. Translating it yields CSVEFLGGGSYGYTF.

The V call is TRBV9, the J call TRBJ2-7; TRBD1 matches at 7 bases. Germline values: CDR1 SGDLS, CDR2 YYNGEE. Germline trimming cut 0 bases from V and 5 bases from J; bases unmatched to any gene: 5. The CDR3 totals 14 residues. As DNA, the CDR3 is TGTGCCAGCAGCGTAGTGGGACAGACGGACGAGCAGTACTTC. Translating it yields CASSVVGQTDEQYF.

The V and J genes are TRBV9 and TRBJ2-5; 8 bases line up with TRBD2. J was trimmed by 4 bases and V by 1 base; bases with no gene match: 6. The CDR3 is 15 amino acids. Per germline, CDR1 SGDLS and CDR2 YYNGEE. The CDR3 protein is CASSVTAGVRETQYF. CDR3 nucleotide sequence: TGTGCCAGCAGCGTAACAGCGGGAGTGCGAGAGACCCAGTACTTC.

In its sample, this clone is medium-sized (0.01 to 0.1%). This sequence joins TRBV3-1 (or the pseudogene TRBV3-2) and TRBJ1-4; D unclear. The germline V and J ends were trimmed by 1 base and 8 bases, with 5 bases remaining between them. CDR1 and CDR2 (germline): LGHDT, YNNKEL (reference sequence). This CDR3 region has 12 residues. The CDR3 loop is CASSQVKEKLFF. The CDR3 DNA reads TGTGCCAGCAGCCAAGTCAAAGAAAAACTGTTTTTT.

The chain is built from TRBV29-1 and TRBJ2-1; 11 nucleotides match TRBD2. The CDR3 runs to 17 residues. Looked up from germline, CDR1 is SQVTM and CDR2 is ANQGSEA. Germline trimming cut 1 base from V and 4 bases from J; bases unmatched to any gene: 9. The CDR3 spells CSVEARPGLAAYNEQFF. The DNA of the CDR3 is TGCAGCGTTGAAGCGAGACCGGGACTAGCGGCATACAATGAGCAGTTCTTC.

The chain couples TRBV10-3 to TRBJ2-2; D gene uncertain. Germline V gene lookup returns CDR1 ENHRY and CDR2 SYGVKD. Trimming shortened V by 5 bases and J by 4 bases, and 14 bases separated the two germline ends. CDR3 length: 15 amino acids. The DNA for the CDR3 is TGTGCCATCAGTCTGACAAATACGCTCACCGGGGAGCTGTTTTTT. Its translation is CAISLTNTLTGELFF.